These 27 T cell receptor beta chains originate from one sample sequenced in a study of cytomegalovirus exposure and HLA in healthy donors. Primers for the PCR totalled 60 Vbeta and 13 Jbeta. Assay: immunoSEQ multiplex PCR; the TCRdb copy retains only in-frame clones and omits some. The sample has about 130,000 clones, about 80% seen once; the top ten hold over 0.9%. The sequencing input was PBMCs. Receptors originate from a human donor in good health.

This chain's CDR3 is CASSLFVPGSYEQYF. CDR3 nucleotides: TGCGCCAGCAGCTTGTTCGTCCCGGGCTCCTACGAGCAGTACTTC. The J gene is TRBJ2-7, the V gene TRBV5-1; D ambiguous. V was pared by 1 base and J by 0 bases, with 11 bases between. Per germline, CDR1 SGHRS and CDR2 YFSETQ. CDR3 length: 15 residues.

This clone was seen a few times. CDR3 bases: TGTGCCAGCAGAGCCAACGGGCAGCCCCAGCATTTT. The encoded protein is CASRANGQPQHF. The V and J genes are TRBV6-5 and TRBJ1-5; D remains unclear. The CDR3 has 12 amino acids. Germline V CDR1 and CDR2: MNHEY, SVGAGI. V was cut by 6 bases and J by 7 bases, with 10 bases left in between.

The CDR3 DNA sequence: TGTGCCAGCAGTTTACAGGGGCCCAATCAGCCCCAGCATTTT. It translates to CASSLQGPNQPQHF. The V and J genes are TRBV27 and TRBJ1-5; weak D call: TRBD1 (6 bases). Deletions cut 2 bases from V and 3 bases from J, with 8 bases between. This CDR3 comprises 14 residues. Germline V gene data show CDR1 as MNHEY and CDR2 as SMNVEV (reference sequence).

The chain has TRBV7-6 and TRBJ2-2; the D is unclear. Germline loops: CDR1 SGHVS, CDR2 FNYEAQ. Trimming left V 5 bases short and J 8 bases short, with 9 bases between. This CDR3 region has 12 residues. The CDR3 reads CASSRNFGELFF. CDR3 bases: TGTGCCAGCAGCCGCAACTTTGGGGAGCTGTTTTTT. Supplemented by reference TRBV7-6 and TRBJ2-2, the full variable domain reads GAGVSQSPRYKVTKRGQDVALRCDPISGHVSLYWYRQALGQGPEFLTYFNYEAQQDKSGLPNDRFSAERPEGSISTLTIQRTEQRDSAMYRCASSRNFGELFFGEGSRLTVL.

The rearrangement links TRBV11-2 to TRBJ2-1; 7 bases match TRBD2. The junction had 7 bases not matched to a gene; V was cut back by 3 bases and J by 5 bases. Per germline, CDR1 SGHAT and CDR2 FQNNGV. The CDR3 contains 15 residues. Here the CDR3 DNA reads TGTGCCAGCAGCTTCGGACGCCGGGGGGACAATGAGCAGTTCTTC. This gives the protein CASSFGRRGDNEQFF.

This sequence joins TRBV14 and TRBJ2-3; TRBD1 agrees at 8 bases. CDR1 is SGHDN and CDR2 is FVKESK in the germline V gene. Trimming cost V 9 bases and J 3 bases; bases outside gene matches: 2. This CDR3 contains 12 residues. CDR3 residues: CASDRGTDTQYF. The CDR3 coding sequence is TGTGCCAGTGACAGGGGAACAGATACGCAGTATTTT.

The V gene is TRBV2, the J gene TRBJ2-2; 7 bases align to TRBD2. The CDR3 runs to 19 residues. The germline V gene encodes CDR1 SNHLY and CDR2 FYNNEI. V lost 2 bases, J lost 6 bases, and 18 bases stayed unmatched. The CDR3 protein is CASSEMVSGPGFDAGELFF. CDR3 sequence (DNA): TGTGCCAGCAGTGAAATGGTTAGCGGGCCAGGTTTCGATGCCGGGGAGCTGTTTTTT.

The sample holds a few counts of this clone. CDR3 sequence: CASSARGQGAGGYTF. The CDR3, as DNA: TGTGCCAGCAGCGCGCGAGGACAGGGGGCGGGCGGCTACACCTTC. This chain joins TRBV9 and TRBJ1-2; 11 positions match TRBD1. Trimming took 3 bases from V and 8 from J; bases not matched to a gene: 9. The CDR3 totals 15 residues. CDR1 and CDR2 from the germline V gene are SGDLS and YYNGEE.

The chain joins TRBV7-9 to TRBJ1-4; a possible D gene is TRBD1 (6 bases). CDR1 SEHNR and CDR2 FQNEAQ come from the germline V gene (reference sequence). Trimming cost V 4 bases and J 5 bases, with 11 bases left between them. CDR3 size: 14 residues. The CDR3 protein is CASSSQGRNEKLFF. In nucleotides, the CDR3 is TGTGCCAGCAGCTCACAGGGTCGGAATGAAAAACTGTTTTTT.

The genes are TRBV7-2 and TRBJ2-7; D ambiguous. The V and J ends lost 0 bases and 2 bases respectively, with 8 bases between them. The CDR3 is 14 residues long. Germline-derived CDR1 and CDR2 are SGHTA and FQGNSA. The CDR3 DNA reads TGTGCCAGCAGCTTAGCCCCCCCGGCCTACGAGCAGTACTTC. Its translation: CASSLAPPAYEQYF.

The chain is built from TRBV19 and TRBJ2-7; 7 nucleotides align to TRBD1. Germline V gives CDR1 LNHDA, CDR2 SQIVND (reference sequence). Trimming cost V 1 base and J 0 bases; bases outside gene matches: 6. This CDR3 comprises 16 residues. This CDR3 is CASSIVGQVTSYEQYF. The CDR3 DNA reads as TGTGCCAGTAGTATAGTCGGACAGGTAACCTCCTACGAGCAGTACTTC.

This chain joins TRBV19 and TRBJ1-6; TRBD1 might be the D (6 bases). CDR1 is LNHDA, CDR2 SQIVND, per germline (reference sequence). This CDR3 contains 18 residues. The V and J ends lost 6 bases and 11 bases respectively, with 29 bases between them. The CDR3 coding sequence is TGTGCCAGTAGCACCGTTTTGGGACAAACGTTCGACACACCACCCCTCCACTTT. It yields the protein CASSTVLGQTFDTPPLHF.

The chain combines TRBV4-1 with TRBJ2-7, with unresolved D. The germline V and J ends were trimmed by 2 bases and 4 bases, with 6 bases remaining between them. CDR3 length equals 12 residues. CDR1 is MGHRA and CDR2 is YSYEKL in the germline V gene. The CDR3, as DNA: TGCGCCAGCAGCCAATTATATTACGAGCAGTACTTC. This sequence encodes CASSQLYYEQYF.

The CDR3 DNA follows: TGTGCCAGCAGCGAGGGGGGCGGGGGTTCGGAGACCCAGTACTTC. Translation gives CASSEGGGGSETQYF. The chain recombines TRBV9 with TRBJ2-5, with D tentatively TRBD2 (7 bases). The CDR3 is made up of 15 amino acids. The V end was cut by 3 bases, the J end by 5 bases, with 17 bases between. CDR1 SGDLS and CDR2 YYNGEE come from the germline V gene. Based on the CDR3 plus reference TRBV9 and TRBJ2-5, the full variable domain is DSGVTQTPKHLITATGQRVTLRCSPRSGDLSVYWYQQSLDQGLQFLIQYYNGEERAKGNILERFSAQQFPDLHSELNLSSLELGDSALYFCASSEGGGGSETQYFGPGTRLLVL.

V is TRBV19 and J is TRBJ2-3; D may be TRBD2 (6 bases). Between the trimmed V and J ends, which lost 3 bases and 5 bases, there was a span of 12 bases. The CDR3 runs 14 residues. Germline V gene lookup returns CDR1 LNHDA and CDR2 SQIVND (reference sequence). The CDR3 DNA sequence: TGTGCCAGTAGTATGGTTCAGGGAGGAGATACGCAGTATTTT. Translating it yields CASSMVQGGDTQYF.

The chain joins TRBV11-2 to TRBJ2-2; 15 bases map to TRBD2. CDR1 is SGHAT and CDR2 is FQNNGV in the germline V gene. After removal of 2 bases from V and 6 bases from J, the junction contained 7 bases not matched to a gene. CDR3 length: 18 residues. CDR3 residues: CASSLYRTSGGAAGELFF. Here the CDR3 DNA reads TGTGCCAGCAGCTTATATCGGACTAGCGGGGGGGCTGCCGGGGAGCTGTTTTTT.

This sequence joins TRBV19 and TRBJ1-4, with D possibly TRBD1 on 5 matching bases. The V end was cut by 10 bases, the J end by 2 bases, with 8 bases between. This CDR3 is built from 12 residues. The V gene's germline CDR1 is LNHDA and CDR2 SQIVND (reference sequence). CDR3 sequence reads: CAIRGTNEKLFF. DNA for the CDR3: TGTGCCATTCGGGGGACTAATGAAAAACTGTTTTTT.

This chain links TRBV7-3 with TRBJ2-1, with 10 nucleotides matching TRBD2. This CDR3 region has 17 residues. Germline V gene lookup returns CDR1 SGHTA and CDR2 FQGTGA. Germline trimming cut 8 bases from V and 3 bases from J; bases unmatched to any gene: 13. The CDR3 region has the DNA TGTGCCAGCCGCATCCCCGGACTAGCGGAATTCTACAATGAGCAGTTCTTC. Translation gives CASRIPGLAEFYNEQFF. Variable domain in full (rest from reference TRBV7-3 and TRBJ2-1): GAGVSQTPSNKVTEKGKYVELRCDPISGHTALYWYRQSLGQGPEFLIYFQGTGAADDSGLPNDRFFAVRPEGSVSTLKIQRTERGDSAVYLCASRIPGLAEFYNEQFFGPGTRLTVL.

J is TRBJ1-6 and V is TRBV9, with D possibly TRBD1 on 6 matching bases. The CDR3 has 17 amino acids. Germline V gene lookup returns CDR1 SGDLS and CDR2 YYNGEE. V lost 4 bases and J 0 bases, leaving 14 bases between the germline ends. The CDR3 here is CASSPTGMGSYNSPLHF. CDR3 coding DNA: TGTGCCAGCAGCCCCACAGGGATGGGCTCCTATAATTCACCCCTCCACTTT.

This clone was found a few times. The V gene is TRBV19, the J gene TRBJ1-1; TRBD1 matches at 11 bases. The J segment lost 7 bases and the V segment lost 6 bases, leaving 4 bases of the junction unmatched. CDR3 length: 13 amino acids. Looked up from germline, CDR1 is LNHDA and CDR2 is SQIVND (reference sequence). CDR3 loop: CASRDRGLGEAFF. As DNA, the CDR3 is TGTGCCAGTAGGGACAGGGGGCTGGGTGAAGCTTTCTTT.

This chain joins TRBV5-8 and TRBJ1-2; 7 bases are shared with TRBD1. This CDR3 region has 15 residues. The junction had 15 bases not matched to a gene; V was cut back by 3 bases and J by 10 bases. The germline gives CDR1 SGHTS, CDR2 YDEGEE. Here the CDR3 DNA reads TGTGCCAGCAGCTACCGCCGGGACAGAAGGGGAGACTACACCTTC. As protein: CASSYRRDRRGDYTF.

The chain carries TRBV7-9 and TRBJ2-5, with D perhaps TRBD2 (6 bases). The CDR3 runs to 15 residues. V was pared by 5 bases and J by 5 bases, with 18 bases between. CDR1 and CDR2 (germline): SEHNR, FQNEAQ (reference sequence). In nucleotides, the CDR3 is TGTGCCAGCAGCCCGCCCGAGGAGGGAGGCGAGACCCAGTACTTC. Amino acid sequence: CASSPPEEGGETQYF.

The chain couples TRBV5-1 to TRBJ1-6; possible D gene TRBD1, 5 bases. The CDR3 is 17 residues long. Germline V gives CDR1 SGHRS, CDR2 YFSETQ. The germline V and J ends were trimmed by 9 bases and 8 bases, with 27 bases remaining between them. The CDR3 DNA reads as TGCGCCAACCATTTTTCTCCAGCATGGACACCCGATTCACCCCTCCACTTT. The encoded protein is CANHFSPAWTPDSPLHF.

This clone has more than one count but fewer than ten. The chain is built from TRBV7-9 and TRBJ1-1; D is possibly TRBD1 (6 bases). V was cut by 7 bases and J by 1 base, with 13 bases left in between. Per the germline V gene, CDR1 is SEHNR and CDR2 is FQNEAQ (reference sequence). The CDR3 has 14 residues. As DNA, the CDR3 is TGTGCCAGCATCAAAGACAGGTCGAACACTGAAGCTTTCTTT. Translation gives CASIKDRSNTEAFF.

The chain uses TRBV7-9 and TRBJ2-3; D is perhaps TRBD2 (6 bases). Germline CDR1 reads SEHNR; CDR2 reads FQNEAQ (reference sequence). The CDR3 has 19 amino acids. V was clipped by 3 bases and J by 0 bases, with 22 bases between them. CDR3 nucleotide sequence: TGTGCCAGCAGCTTCGCGGCGAGCGGGCCCCCCCTTAGCACAGATACGCAGTATTTT. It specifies CASSFAASGPPLSTDTQYF.

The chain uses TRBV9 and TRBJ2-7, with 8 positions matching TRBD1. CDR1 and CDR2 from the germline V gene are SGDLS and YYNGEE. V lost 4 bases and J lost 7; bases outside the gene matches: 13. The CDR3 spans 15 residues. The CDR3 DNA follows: TGTGCCAGCAGCACTTCGACAGGGGATCACGGGGAGCAGTACTTC. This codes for CASSTSTGDHGEQYF.

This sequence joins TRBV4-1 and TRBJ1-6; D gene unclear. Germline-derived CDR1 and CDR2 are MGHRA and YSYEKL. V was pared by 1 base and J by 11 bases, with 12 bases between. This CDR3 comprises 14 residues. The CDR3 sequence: CASSQVIEVAPLHF. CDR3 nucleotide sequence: TGCGCCAGCAGCCAAGTTATTGAGGTGGCACCCCTCCACTTT.